A single sample is the source of the 8 T cell receptor beta chains below, sequenced in a study of blood T cell repertoires in COVID-19. Assay: immunoSEQ multiplex PCR; the TCRdb copy retains only in-frame clones and omits some. The data show roughly 200,000 clones, more than 75% seen once. The sample consisted of peripheral blood. The receptors come from a person aged 70 to 85 with COVID-19, enrolled during active disease.

This chain links TRBV6-4 with TRBJ2-2; possible D gene TRBD2, 6 bases. CDR1 and CDR2 from the germline V gene are MRHNA and SNTAGT. Trimming cost V 3 bases and J 4 bases, with 12 bases left between them. The CDR3 is 15 amino acids. As DNA, the CDR3 is TGTGCCAGCAGTGAAGCCAGCGGGTTCACCGGGGAGCTGTTTTTT. As protein: CASSEASGFTGELFF.

This chain connects TRBV4-1 to TRBJ2-7, with TRBD2 as a possible D gene (6 bases). Germline assignment: CDR1 MGHRA and CDR2 YSYEKL. Trimming removed 1 base from V and 3 bases from J, with 13 bases in between. The CDR3 loop spans 15 amino acids. The CDR3 is CASSQVEGKDYEQYF. Written as DNA, the CDR3 is TGCGCCAGCAGCCAAGTGGAGGGGAAGGACTACGAGCAGTACTTC.

This clone was detected once. The genes are TRBV28 and TRBJ2-5; 12 bases are a match to TRBD2. The J segment lost 4 bases and the V segment lost 3 bases, leaving 6 bases of the junction unmatched. The CDR3 is 16 amino acids. Germline V gene sequence: CDR1 MDHEN, CDR2 SYDVKM. The CDR3 DNA reads TGTGCCAGCAGTTTGAGACTAGCGGGAGTGGCAGAGACCCAGTACTTC. Protein sequence: CASSLRLAGVAETQYF.

This chain uses TRBV19 with TRBJ1-6; weak D call: TRBD1 (5 bases). Germline V gives CDR1 LNHDA, CDR2 SQIVND (reference sequence). This CDR3 spans 15 amino acids. Deletions cut 5 bases from V and 9 bases from J, with 17 bases between. The CDR3 is CASSVTGWDSSPLHF. CDR3 sequence (DNA): TGTGCCAGTAGTGTTACAGGTTGGGACTCTTCACCCCTCCACTTT.

This clone was counted once. The chain has TRBV28 and TRBJ1-2; no clear D. Germline CDR1 is MDHEN and CDR2 is SYDVKM. Between the trimmed V and J ends, which lost 4 bases and 5 bases, there was a span of 5 bases. This CDR3 has 11 amino acids. The CDR3 sequence: CASSSLYGYTF. The CDR3, as DNA: TGTGCCAGCAGTTCCCTTTATGGCTACACCTTC.

V usage is TRBV7-7 and J usage is TRBJ2-7; 9 nucleotides agree with TRBD1. V lost 5 bases and J lost 5; bases outside the gene matches: 4. CDR1 SSHAT and CDR2 FNYEAQ come from the germline V gene (reference sequence). The CDR3 spans 13 residues. In DNA form, the CDR3 reads TGTGCCAGCAGCCGGGACAGGGCCCACGAGCAGTACTTC. Its protein is CASSRDRAHEQYF.

The chain has TRBV4-3 and TRBJ1-1; 10 bases fit TRBD1. Germline trimming cut 1 base from V and 5 bases from J; bases unmatched to any gene: 7. This CDR3 is 16 amino acids long. Germline CDR1 is LGHNA and CDR2 is YSLEER. The CDR3 coding sequence is TGCGCCAGCAGCCAAGGACAGGGGGCGCATCCTACTGAAGCTTTCTTT. Amino acid sequence: CASSQGQGAHPTEAFF.

This chain connects TRBV9 to TRBJ2-1, with 12 bases fitting TRBD2. This CDR3 has 19 residues. Germline V gene data show CDR1 as SGDLS and CDR2 as YYNGEE. Trimming took 3 bases from V and 7 from J; bases not matched to a gene: 17. The CDR3 loop is CASSATPSRTSGITNEQFF. The CDR3 DNA follows: TGTGCCAGCAGCGCGACACCCAGTCGGACTAGCGGGATAACGAATGAGCAGTTCTTC.